This T cell receptor beta chain is drawn from a study of T cell responses to AZD1222 COVID-19 vaccine. For the study at large: Second-dose schedules of about 4 or about 12 weeks were combined.

Germline V CDR1 and CDR2: SGHRS, YFSETQ. The CDR3 has 13 residues. V gave up 4 bases and J gave up 0 bases, with 6 bases separating them. Study results and limitations: Donors were chiefly white British, with a greater number of females, and clonal diversity was perhaps underestimated. Dominant at 160-218 and 743-854, vaccine-associated CD4 TCRs also spanned spike. Only a handful of AZD1222 recipients, several in all, had baseline seropositivity.

Comments on this clone: Its cognate antigen is unknown.

Clones were sequenced by immunoSEQ multiplex PCR, and TCRdb holds only the in-frame ones, with some missing. The data show around 170,000 clones, more than 75% seen once. The material sequenced was peripheral blood, taken on day 0 of AZD1222 vaccination. The chain uses TRBV5-1 and TRBJ2-3, with D unresolved. The source is an adult in good health. The CDR3 loop reads CASSPESTDTQYF. CDR3 bases: TGCGCCAGCAGCCCCGAAAGCACAGATACGCAGTATTTT.